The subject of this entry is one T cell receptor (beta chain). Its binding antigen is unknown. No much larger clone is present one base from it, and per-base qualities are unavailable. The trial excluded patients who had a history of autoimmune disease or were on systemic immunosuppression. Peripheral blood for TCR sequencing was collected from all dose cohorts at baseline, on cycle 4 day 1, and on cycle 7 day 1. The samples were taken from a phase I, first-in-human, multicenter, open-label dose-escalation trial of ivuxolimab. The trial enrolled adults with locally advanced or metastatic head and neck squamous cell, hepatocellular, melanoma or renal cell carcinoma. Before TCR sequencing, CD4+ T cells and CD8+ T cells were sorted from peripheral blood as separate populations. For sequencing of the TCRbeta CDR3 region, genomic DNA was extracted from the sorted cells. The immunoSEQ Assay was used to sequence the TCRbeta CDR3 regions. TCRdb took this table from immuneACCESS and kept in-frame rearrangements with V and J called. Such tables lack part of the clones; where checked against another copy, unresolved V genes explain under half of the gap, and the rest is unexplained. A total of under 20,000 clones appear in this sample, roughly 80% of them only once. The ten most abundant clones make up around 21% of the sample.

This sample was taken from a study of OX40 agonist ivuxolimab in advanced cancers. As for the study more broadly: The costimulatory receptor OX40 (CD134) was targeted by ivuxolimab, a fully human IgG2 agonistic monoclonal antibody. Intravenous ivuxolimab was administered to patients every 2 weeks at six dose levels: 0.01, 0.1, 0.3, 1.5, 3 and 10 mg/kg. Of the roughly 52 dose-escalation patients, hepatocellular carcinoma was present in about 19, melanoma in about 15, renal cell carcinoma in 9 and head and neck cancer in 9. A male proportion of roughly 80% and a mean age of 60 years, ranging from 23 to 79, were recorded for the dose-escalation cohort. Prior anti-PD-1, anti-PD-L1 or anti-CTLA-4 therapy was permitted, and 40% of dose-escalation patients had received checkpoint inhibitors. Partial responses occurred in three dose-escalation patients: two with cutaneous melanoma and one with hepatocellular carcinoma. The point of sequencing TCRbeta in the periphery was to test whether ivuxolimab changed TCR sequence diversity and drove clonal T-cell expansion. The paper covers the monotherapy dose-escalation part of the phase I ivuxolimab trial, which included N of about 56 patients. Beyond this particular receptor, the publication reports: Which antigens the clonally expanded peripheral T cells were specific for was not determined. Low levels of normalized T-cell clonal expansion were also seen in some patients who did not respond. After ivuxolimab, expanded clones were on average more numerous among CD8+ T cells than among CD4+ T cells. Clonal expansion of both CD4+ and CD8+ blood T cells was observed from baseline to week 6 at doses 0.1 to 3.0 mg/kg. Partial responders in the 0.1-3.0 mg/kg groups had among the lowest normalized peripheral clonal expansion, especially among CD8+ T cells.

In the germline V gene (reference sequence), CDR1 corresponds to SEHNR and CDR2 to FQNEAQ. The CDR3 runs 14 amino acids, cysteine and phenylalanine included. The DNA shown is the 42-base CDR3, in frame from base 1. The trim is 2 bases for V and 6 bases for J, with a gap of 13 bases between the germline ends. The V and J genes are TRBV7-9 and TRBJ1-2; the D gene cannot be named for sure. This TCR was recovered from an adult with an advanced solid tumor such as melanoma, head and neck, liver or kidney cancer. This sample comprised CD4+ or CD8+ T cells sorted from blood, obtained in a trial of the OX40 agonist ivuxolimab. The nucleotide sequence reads TGTGCCAGCAGCTTATCGAATTATGTAGATGGCTACACCTTC. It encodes CASSLSNYVDGYTF.